This note documents a single T cell receptor (beta chain) sequence. Its antigen is still unknown. Base qualities were left out, and no much larger clone turns up one base away. This sample is drawn from a study of blood T cell repertoires in COVID-19 (TCRdb year 2020). A note on the overall study: Collaborator samples came from the United States, Italy and Spain and covered acute and convalescent phases of COVID-19. The prospective study material was composed of cDNA or gDNA derived from T cells, B-cell-depleted T cells, or PBMCs. The dataset comprised deeply sampled blood TCRbeta repertoires from subjects exposed to, actively infected with, or recovered from COVID-19. The repertoires were released in a freely available public database intended as a resource for research on the immune response to SARS-CoV-2. The samples were drawn from the first 160 participants of the ongoing ImmuneRACE study and from 1,254 subjects provided by 6 global collaborators. A de-identified subject ID, COVID-19 status, age in years and sex were almost always included in the sample metadata. Where HLA class I and class II types were available, the types were taken from metadata supplied by the sample provider, not from assay-based typing. Paper-wide results and their limitations: The amount of clinical and demographic metadata varied by source and participant and was provided uncurated.

TCRbeta CDR3 regions were amplified from genomic DNA using the immunoSEQ Assay, a bias-controlled multiplex PCR. Turning to the authors' computational methods: Nucleated cell counts per sample were estimated from amplification of reference gene primers within the assay. To quantify the absolute abundance of each unique TCRbeta CDR3 rearrangement, sequence reads were collapsed and filtered. For each sample, productive Simpson clonality was calculated by taking the square root of Simpson's diversity index across productive rearrangements. Here the immuneACCESS table is served through TCRdb, limited to in-frame sequences with V and J called. Missing clones are a known gap in these copies; in checked studies unresolved V genes cover under half, and the rest lacks a known reason. V and J calls plus clone size are reproduced from that table; the DNA served to infer D and trimming. The sample has a few hundred thousand clones on record, about 87% of them singletons. In total, the top ten clones hold 2.3% of the sample.

CDR1 and CDR2 (MNHEY, SMNVEV) derive from the germline V gene (reference sequence). The V and J ends are trimmed by 5 bases and 1 base, leaving 8 bases between them. The CDR3 starts with the cysteine, ends with the phenylalanine, and has 14 residues. CDR3 DNA only is kept here, 42 bases in frame from base 1. The collaborating institutions used their own protocols to collect whole blood in K2EDTA tubes. For TCRbeta analysis, collaborators shipped samples in one of three forms: frozen whole blood, isolated PBMCs, or DNA extracted from either of those sample types. The specimen was peripheral blood. The source is a woman aged 45-65 years with acute or convalescent COVID-19. The chain is encoded by TRBV27 joined to TRBJ2-2; no confident D gene assignment can be made. CDR3 loop: CASSTTRNTGELFF. The nucleotide sequence is TGTGCCAGCAGTACGACTCGGAACACCGGGGAGCTGTTTTTT.